This is a list of T cell receptor beta chains from one sample in a study of identical twins. From the 5' RACE reads, TCRdb called clonotypes with MiXCR, one entry per CDR3 protein. The sample lists 200,000 or so distinct CDR3 sequences, about a sixth occurring once. This sample was also put to use in a study of T cells expressing NK-cell markers.

The sequencing input was CD8+ T cells sorted from blood. Receptors originate from a young woman in good health. The CDR3 runs from the conserved cysteine through the conserved F or W. Each record gives: CDR3 length, J gene, clone size, V gene, D gene, CDR3 DNA, CDR3 protein. The D gene is left open where the match is weak. The listing skips clone size in some rows; elsewhere it reads once, few, many or a size class.

13	TRBJ1-2	-	TRBV7-9	-	TGTGCCAGCAGCCCGACCGAAAGCTATGGCTACACCTTC	CASSPTESYGYTF
13	TRBJ2-7	-	TRBV6-1	-	TGTGCCAGTCCAGGGAGAGTGGTCGACGAGCAGTACTTC	CASPGRVVDEQYF
15	TRBJ2-7	-	TRBV5-5	-	TGTGCCAGCAGCTTGTTAGGGGCGGGCGCCTACGAGCAGTACTTC	CASSLLGAGAYEQYF
12	TRBJ1-1	-	TRBV29-1	-	TGCAGCGTTCGGTCGGGGAACACTGAAGCTTTCTTT	CSVRSGNTEAFF
15	TRBJ2-7	-	TRBV4-3	TRBD2	TGCGCCAGCAGCCAAGGGACTAGCGGAGTTTACGAGCAGTACTTC	CASSQGTSGVYEQYF
10	TRBJ2-3	few	TRBV6-5	-	TGTGCCAGCAGCGGGACACAGGAGTATTTT	CASSGTQEYF
13	TRBJ2-7	many	TRBV10-3	-	TGTGCCATCAGCCCACCGGAGGGCTACGAGCAGTACTTC	CAISPPEGYEQYF
17	TRBJ2-1	-	TRBV27	TRBD2	TGTGCCAGCAGTCCGGGACTAGCGGGAGGGCCTAACAATGAGCAGTTCTTC	CASSPGLAGGPNNEQFF
13	TRBJ1-2	-	TRBV7-2	-	TGTGCCAGCAGCCCCCGCTGGGACTATGGCTACACCTTC	CASSPRWDYGYTF
14	TRBJ2-1	-	TRBV7-9	TRBD1	TGTGCCAGCAGCCCCCAGGGACAGTACAATGAGCAGTTCTTC	CASSPQGQYNEQFF
14	TRBJ2-5	-	TRBV12-3/TRBV12-4	-	TGTGCCAGCAGTTTGACGGGGCAGGGAGAGACCCAGTACTTC	CASSLTGQGETQYF
14	TRBJ2-7	few	TRBV11-1	TRBD1	TGTGCCAGCAGCCTCAGGGGGCTGGGCTACGAGCAGTACTTC	CASSLRGLGYEQYF
16	TRBJ2-7	-	TRBV7-9	TRBD2	TGTGCCAGCAGCTTACGGACTAGCGGGCCCTCATACGAGCAGTACTTC	CASSLRTSGPSYEQYF
14	TRBJ1-3	-	TRBV3-1	TRBD1	TGTGCCAGCAGCACCGGACAGGGTGGAAACACCATATATTTT	CASSTGQGGNTIYF
14	TRBJ1-1	-	TRBV20-1	-	TGCAGTGCTAGCACGGATGACACCAACACTGAAGCTTTCTTT	CSASTDDTNTEAFF
16	TRBJ1-2	few	TRBV20-1	TRBD1	TGCAGTCACGAGCCCCCCGACAGGGATGGTGACTATGGCTACACCTTC	CSHEPPDRDGDYGYTF
11	TRBJ2-1	few	TRBV6-6	-	TGTGCCAGCAGTTATTGGTTCGAGCAGTTCTTC	CASSYWFEQFF
15	TRBJ1-6	few	TRBV21-1	-	TGTGCCAGCACCACTGACAGGGTAGCAAACTCACCCCTCCACTTT	CASTTDRVANSPLHF
15	TRBJ2-3	-	TRBV4-3	-	TGCGCCAGCAGGGCGGGGCAGATAAGCACAGATACGCAGTATTTT	CASRAGQISTDTQYF
14	TRBJ2-2	few	TRBV29-1	-	TGCAGCGTAGTGGGAGTTGGTAACACCGGGGAGCTGTTTTTT	CSVVGVGNTGELFF
15	TRBJ2-3	-	TRBV14	-	TGTGCCAGCAGCCAAGATTTTGTGAGCACAGATACGCAGTATTTT	CASSQDFVSTDTQYF
15	TRBJ2-5	-	TRBV7-9	TRBD2	TGTGCCAGCAGCTTCCCGCGGGGGAACGAAGAGACCCAGTACTTC	CASSFPRGNEETQYF
15	TRBJ2-1	-	TRBV3-1	-	TGTGCCAGCAGCCCCCCTTTGCGGCGAGTCAATGAGCAGTTCTTC	CASSPPLRRVNEQFF